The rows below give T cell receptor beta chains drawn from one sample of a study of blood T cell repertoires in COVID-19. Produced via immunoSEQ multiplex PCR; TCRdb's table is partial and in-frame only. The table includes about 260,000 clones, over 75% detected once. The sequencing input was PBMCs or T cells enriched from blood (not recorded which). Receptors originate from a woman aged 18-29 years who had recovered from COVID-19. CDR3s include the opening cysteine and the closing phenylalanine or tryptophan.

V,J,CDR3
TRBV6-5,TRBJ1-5,CASTPVGQAHQPQHF
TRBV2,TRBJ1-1,CASRGEARTEAFF
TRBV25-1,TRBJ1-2,CASSGDRGPTANYGYTF
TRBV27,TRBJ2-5,CASSLTGVEETQYF
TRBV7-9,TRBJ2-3,CASSRQGLTDTQYF
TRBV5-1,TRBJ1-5,CASSAYGDSNQPQHF
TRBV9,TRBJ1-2,CASSVAGQGAYGYTF
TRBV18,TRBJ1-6,CASSPRGQGNSPLHF
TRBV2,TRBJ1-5,CASSDRGRGNQPQHF
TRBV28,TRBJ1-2,CASTSPRDSYGYTF
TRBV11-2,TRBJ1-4,CASSLVNRGNEKLFF
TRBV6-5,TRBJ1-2,CASRATGTDGYTF
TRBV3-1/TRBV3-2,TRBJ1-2,CASSQRDSVYGYTF
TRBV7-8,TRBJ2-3,CASSFVGGEGDTQYF
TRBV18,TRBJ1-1,CASSLSLVGDTEAFF
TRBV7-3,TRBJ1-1,CASSLRDSHTEAFF
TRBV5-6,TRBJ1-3,CASSPVSGNTIYF
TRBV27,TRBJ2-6,CASTTSGANVLTF
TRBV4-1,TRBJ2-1,CASSQVQFSGGGSYNEQFF
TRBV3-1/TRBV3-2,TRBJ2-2,CASSQGSNTGELFF
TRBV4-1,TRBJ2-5,CASSQVTLAGGTINF
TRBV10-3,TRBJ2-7,CAIRQGNNEQYF
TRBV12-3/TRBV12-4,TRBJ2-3,CASSFGAPPQYF
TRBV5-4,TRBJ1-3,CASSYGTGGAGNTIYF
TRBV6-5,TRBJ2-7,CASRHRYEQYF
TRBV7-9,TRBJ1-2,CASSLGHLLDTF
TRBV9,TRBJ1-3,CASSGGQNYSGNTIYF
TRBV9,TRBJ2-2,CASSAGHSTGELFF
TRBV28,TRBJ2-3,CASSPGQGTTVLAGGTDTQYF
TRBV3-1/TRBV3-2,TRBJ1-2,CASSQDRGFDYGYTF
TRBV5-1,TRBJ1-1,CASRQRAIQDTEAFF
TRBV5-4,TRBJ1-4,CASSLAGAEKLFF
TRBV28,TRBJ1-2,CASSRTGTLNYGYTF
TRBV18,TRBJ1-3,CASSPTTGDSGNTIYF
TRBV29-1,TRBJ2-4,CSVGENNKNIQYF
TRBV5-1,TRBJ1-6,CASSEGTGGFDSPLHF
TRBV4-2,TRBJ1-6,CASSQDRGGGSSPLHF
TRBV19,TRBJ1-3,CASSSSLAGDLSSGNTIYF
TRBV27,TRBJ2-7,CASSGTAQSSYEQYF
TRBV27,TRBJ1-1,CASAHPNTEAFF
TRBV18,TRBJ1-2,CASSPERTGGYHSGGYTF
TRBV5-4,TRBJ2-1,CASSPEVAGLLDEQFF
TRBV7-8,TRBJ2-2,CASSSRTGIAGELFF
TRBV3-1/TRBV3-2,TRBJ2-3,CASSPGIHGTDTQYF
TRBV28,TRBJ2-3,CASSDFGLAGGATDTQYF
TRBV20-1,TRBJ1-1,CSARGNTEAFF
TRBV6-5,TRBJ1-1,CASRSPTENTEAFF
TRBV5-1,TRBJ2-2,CASSSGLAGAGTGELFF
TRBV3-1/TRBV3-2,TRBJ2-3,CASSPSTGGATDTQYF
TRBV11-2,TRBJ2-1,CASSLGLAGSWFF
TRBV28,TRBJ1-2,CASTIPGGDGYTF
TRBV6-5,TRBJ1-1,CASSYPGQGQTEAFF
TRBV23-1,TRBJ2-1,CAQTTGAFPYNEQFF
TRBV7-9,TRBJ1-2,CASSLARGYGYTF
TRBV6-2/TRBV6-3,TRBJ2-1,CASSYSLLNNEQFF
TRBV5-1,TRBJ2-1,CASSLVEPGLLNNEQFF
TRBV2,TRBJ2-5,CASSGGDQETQYF
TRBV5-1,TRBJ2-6,CASSLGHSLYDSGANVLTF
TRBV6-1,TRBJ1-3,CASSEEPGHPSGNTIYF